The rows below give T cell receptor beta chains drawn from one sample of a study of cytomegalovirus exposure and HLA in healthy donors. Clones were read by immunoSEQ multiplex PCR, and TCRdb kept only the in-frame ones, dropping some. The data show about 130,000 clones, with roughly 80% seen just once and approximately 1.2% held by the top ten. Sequencing was done on a sample of PBMCs. The origin of the receptors is a boy younger than 18 in good health and CMV-seronegative. The CDR3 runs from the conserved cysteine through the conserved F or W. Some rows have no size entry. The others give once, few or many, or a class for an expanded clone.

>-|TRBJ1-1|TRBV9
CASSFGQGNTEAFF
>once|TRBJ1-4|TRBV14
CASSQGVTISEKLFF
>-|TRBJ2-1|TRBV6-1
CASRGPSGSNEQFF
>-|TRBJ2-2|TRBV7-3
CASSSPGLQGTGELFF
>few|TRBJ1-1|TRBV30
CAGNREQAFF
>-|TRBJ1-5|TRBV5-1
CASSLAGHQPQHF
>-|TRBJ1-1|TRBV2
CASNREQGAEAFF
>-|TRBJ1-1|TRBV23-1
CAPGLQNTEAFF
>-|TRBJ1-1|TRBV27
CASRQLRNTEAFF
>-|TRBJ2-2|TRBV6-5
CASTGTSGRGGELFF
>-|TRBJ2-1|TRBV7-9
CASSSLEGVTLDNEQFF
>-|TRBJ1-2|TRBV5-1
CASSLAAGDYGYTF
>once|TRBJ1-2|TRBV4-3
CASSQAAGQDYGYTF
>-|TRBJ2-7|TRBV6-1
CSSSWKAAYEQYF
>-|TRBJ2-1|TRBV29-1
CSVSGLAAYNEQFF
>few|TRBJ2-7|TRBV28
CASSPGQGKGYEQYF
>-|TRBJ2-2|TRBV25-1
CASSDPGTGNTGELFF
>-|TRBJ1-1|TRBV11-2
CASGMDRGNTEAFF
>-|TRBJ1-5|TRBV4-1
CASSQEWGQGYQPQHF
>-|TRBJ1-1|TRBV27
CASSGQLNTEAFF
>-|TRBJ2-7|TRBV9
CASSVGDTGSSYEQYF
>-|TRBJ2-7|TRBV5-1
CASTSTATDYEQYF
>few|TRBJ1-2|TRBV6-5
CASRTGEYGYTF
>-|TRBJ2-7|TRBV27
CASSPLTSASYEQYF
>-|TRBJ1-2|TRBV4-1
CASSQEESPARGYTF
>-|TRBJ1-1|TRBV6-6
CASTPAGGSNTEAFF
>-|TRBJ1-1|TRBV27
CASSLTGGDTEAFF
>once|TRBJ2-4|TRBV5-4
CASSLHGLAGKSIQYF
>few|TRBJ2-7|TRBV19
CASSTGTGGSYEQYF
>-|TRBJ1-2|TRBV6-5
CASSSVGPAQDGYTF
>-|TRBJ2-1|TRBV6-4
CASRRPRLAVHNEQFF
>-|TRBJ2-2|TRBV30
CAWSVRRANTGELFF
>-|TRBJ2-7|TRBV27
CASSSNPDSPYEQYF
>-|TRBJ2-5|TRBV30
CAWSPGIQGGETQYF
>-|TRBJ2-3|TRBV5-1
CASSLGTGTDTQYF
>once|TRBJ2-1|TRBV9
CASSSGTSGDNEQFF
>-|TRBJ2-7|TRBV5-1
CASSLATGRYEQYF
>-|TRBJ2-3|TRBV5-1
CASSQGLAGVTDTQYF
>-|TRBJ1-1|TRBV7-9
CSSRGAGSVTEAFF
>-|TRBJ2-1|TRBV18
CASSPRGDSNEQFF
>-|TRBJ2-1|TRBV19
CASSITPGTSGASVYNEQFF
>few|TRBJ1-1|TRBV4-2
CASSGQGSTEAFF